This TCR beta chain was observed in a study of shared clonotypes between healthy human individuals. The trim removed 5 bases at V and 4 bases at J, leaving 18 bases unmatched. Looked up from germline, CDR1 is MNHEY and CDR2 is SMNVEV (reference sequence). The CDR3 runs 18 residues. Assay: immunoSEQ multiplex PCR; the TCRdb copy retains only in-frame clones and omits some. The data contain approximately 700,000 clones, around three quarters of them seen just once; the ten biggest clones take up under 2%. The sequenced sample consisted of memory CD4+ T cells sorted from blood. The subset denotes: CD45RA-negative fraction. This receptor was taken from a woman aged 25 to 39 in good health. V and J are TRBV27 and TRBJ2-7; TRBD1 matches 9 bases. CDR3 protein: CASSPLQGTGNVRYEQYF. The CDR3 DNA reads TGTGCCAGCAGTCCACTACAAGGGACAGGGAACGTTCGGTACGAGCAGTACTTC.